The 26 T cell receptor beta chains below all came from one sample that was sequenced in a study of T cells in Graves' hyperthyroidism and ophthalmopathy. Amplified regions were TCR beta CDR3 sequences from RNA transcripts. Primed by the HTBI set, a first-round RT-PCR was run on the TCR CDR3. TCRdb reprocessed the multiplex PCR reads via MiXCR and lists one record per CDR3 protein. The sample gives hundreds of thousands of distinct CDR3 sequences, about 24% of which show up once; over 9% is in the top ten. Source material: blood. These receptors came from a woman in her thirties with Graves' ophthalmopathy.

This clonotype was detected many times. This rearrangement joins TRBV7-8 to TRBJ1-1; maybe TRBD1 (5 bases). V was shortened by 1 base and J by 1 base, with 10 bases between the two germline ends. Germline lookup yields CDR1 SGHVS and CDR2 FQNEAQ. The CDR3 extends over 15 amino acids. In DNA form, the CDR3 reads TGTGCCAGCAGCTTAGGGGGGATGGCGAACACTGAAGCTTTCTTT. Amino acid sequence: CASSLGGMANTEAFF. The full variable domain, with the rest looked up from reference TRBV7-8 and TRBJ1-1, is GAGVSQSPRYKVAKRGQDVALRCDPISGHVSLFWYQQALGQGPEFLTYFQNEAQLDKSGLPSDRFFAERPEGSVSTLKIQRTQQEDSAVYLCASSLGGMANTEAFFGQGTRLTVV.

This clonotype was detected ten times or more. The chain carries TRBV6-4 and TRBJ1-1; TRBD1 agrees at 9 bases. V was pared by 6 bases and J by 8 bases, with 7 bases of the junction left unmatched. This CDR3 has 13 amino acids. Germline-derived CDR1 and CDR2 are MRHNA and SNTAGT. In nucleotides, the CDR3 is TGTGCCAGCAGACGGACAGGGGCTGCGGAAGCTTTCTTT. This translates into CASRRTGAAEAFF.

Ten or more counts support this clonotype. The rearrangement uses TRBV20-1 and TRBJ1-2, with 8 bases aligning to TRBD1. After removal of 5 bases from V and 3 bases from J, the junction contained 14 bases not matched to a gene. Germline values: CDR1 DFQATT, CDR2 SNEGSKA (reference sequence). The CDR3 is made up of 16 amino acids. The CDR3 nucleotides read TGCAGTGCTTGGCAGGGGGCAGGATTCGTTGACTATGGCTACACCTTC. This encodes CSAWQGAGFVDYGYTF.

This clonotype occurred many times. The chain carries TRBV27 and TRBJ1-1; D possibly corresponds to TRBD1 (5 bases). This CDR3 contains 12 residues. Germline CDR1 and CDR2: MNHEY and SMNVEV (reference sequence). V shed 6 bases and J shed 11 bases, with 16 bases lying between them. The DNA for the CDR3 is TGTGCCAGCAGCCGGGGACGGGATGGGGCTTTCTTT. Translation gives CASSRGRDGAFF.

The sample holds many counts of this clonotype. This chain connects TRBV6-5 to TRBJ1-1; D possibly corresponds to TRBD1 (5 bases). Deletions cut 4 bases from V and 5 bases from J, with 14 bases between. The CDR3 totals 14 residues. From germline, CDR1 is MNHEY and CDR2 SVGAGI. The CDR3: CASSSHQQGTEAFF. The CDR3 DNA sequence: TGTGCCAGCAGTTCACACCAGCAGGGTACTGAAGCTTTCTTT.

This sequence joins TRBV20-1 and TRBJ2-3; 13 positions agree with TRBD2. Germline V gene lookup returns CDR1 DFQATT and CDR2 SNEGSKA (reference sequence). CDR3 size: 14 residues. V dropped 6 bases and J dropped 4; count of bases not matched to a gene: 4. For the CDR3, the DNA is TGCAGTGCCGCGACTAGCGGGGGGTCAGATACGCAGTATTTT. Translated, it gives CSAATSGGSDTQYF.

The rearrangement joins TRBV5-1 to TRBJ2-2; D is tentatively TRBD1 or TRBD2 (6 bases each). Looked up from germline, CDR1 is SGHRS and CDR2 is YFSETQ. V lost 6 bases and J 2 bases, leaving 17 bases between the germline ends. The CDR3 is 16 amino acids. The CDR3 DNA sequence: TGCGCCAGCAAAGGGGGGCCCAACCCTAACACCGGGGAGCTGTTTTTT. Encoded protein: CASKGGPNPNTGELFF.

This clonotype occurred many times. The chain has TRBV27 and TRBJ1-1; D is unclear. Germline CDR1 and CDR2: MNHEY and SMNVEV (reference sequence). Trimming shortened V by 5 bases and J by 4 bases, and 17 bases separated the two germline ends. This CDR3 has 15 residues. In DNA form, the CDR3 reads TGTGCCAGCAGTCCATTGGGAGGCTCTTCCACTGAAGCTTTCTTT. Residues: CASSPLGGSSTEAFF.

There are many counts of this clonotype. This chain uses TRBV6-5 with TRBJ1-2, with 8 bases that match TRBD1. V dropped 7 bases and J dropped 4; count of bases not matched to a gene: 8. This CDR3 spans 14 amino acids. Germline lookup yields CDR1 MNHEY and CDR2 SVGAGI. The CDR3, as DNA: TGTGCCAGCAACATGAGGACAGGGACCTATGGCTACACCTTC. Amino acids: CASNMRTGTYGYTF.

The rearrangement uses TRBV30 and TRBJ2-7; D is perhaps TRBD1 or TRBD2 (6 bases each). Germline CDR1 GTSNPN, CDR2 SVGIG (reference sequence). The CDR3 loop spans 14 amino acids. The V gene lost 7 bases and the J gene lost 1 base, with 17 bases spanning the gap. CDR3 loop: CALVEGGASYEQYF. CDR3 sequence (DNA): TGTGCCTTAGTTGAGGGGGGAGCGTCCTACGAGCAGTACTTC.

This clonotype has a count of ten or more. V gene TRBV29-1 combines with J gene TRBJ1-1; TRBD1 matches at 7 bases. Unmatched junction bases numbered 7, after V lost 6 bases and J lost 3 bases. CDR3 length equals 13 residues. CDR1 and CDR2 (germline): SQVTM, ANQGSEA. The CDR3 here is CSVADTGDTEAFF. The CDR3 DNA is TGCAGCGTCGCCGATACAGGGGACACTGAAGCTTTCTTT. Full variable domain (rest looked up from reference TRBV29-1 and TRBJ1-1): SAVISQKPSRDICQRGTSLTIQCQVDSQVTMMFWYRQQPGQSLTLIATANQGSEATYESGFVIDKFPISRPNLTFSTLTVSNMSPEDSSIYLCSVADTGDTEAFFGQGTRLTVV.

This clonotype was counted at least ten times. The V gene is TRBV19, the J gene TRBJ2-7; TRBD1 or TRBD2 may be the D gene (5 bases each). The germline CDR1 and CDR2 sequences are LNHDA and SQIVND (reference sequence). V was cut by 3 bases and J by 3 bases, with 15 bases left in between. The CDR3 contains 15 residues. CDR3 sequence (DNA): TGTGCCAGTAGTATTAGCGACAGTAAGAGCTACGAGCAGTACTTC. Translated: CASSISDSKSYEQYF.

In this sample, this clonotype turned up a few times. The rearrangement joins TRBV27 to TRBJ1-1, with TRBD1 matching over 7 bases. V trimming: 5 bases; J trimming: 4 bases; junction bases outside the gene matches: 13. Germline CDR1 reads MNHEY; CDR2 reads SMNVEV (reference sequence). The CDR3 loop spans 16 amino acids. DNA of the CDR3: TGTGCCAGCAGTCCCGTGGACAGGCGGGTCTTCACTGAAGCTTTCTTT. As protein: CASSPVDRRVFTEAFF.

At least ten counts were recorded for this clonotype. The gene calls are TRBV28 and TRBJ2-5; D is possibly TRBD1 (6 bases). CDR3 length: 15 amino acids. Germline values: CDR1 MDHEN, CDR2 SYDVKM. The V gene lost 5 bases and the J gene lost 3 bases, with 16 bases spanning the gap. CDR3 DNA: TGTGCCAGCAGTCCAACGACAGGCTCCGAAGAGACCCAGTACTTC. Translating it yields CASSPTTGSEETQYF.

This clonotype was seen just once. The chain links TRBV6-5 to TRBJ1-1; maybe TRBD1 (5 bases). Germline V gene lookup returns CDR1 MNHEY and CDR2 SVGAGI. CDR3 size: 12 residues. Trimming shortened V by 4 bases and J by 10 bases, and 13 bases separated the two germline ends. The DNA of the CDR3 is TGTGCCAGCAGTTCACCGTCGGGGGGAGCTTTCTTT. It specifies CASSSPSGGAFF.

This clonotype was counted many times. V and J are TRBV20-1 and TRBJ2-5; 11 bases align to TRBD2. The germline V gene encodes CDR1 DFQATT and CDR2 SNEGSKA (reference sequence). The V and J ends lost 3 bases and 5 bases, in that order; junction bases with no gene match: 11. CDR3 size: 16 residues. CDR3 amino acids: CSASRASGGIQETQYF. The CDR3 DNA follows: TGCAGTGCTAGTAGGGCTAGCGGGGGGATTCAGGAGACCCAGTACTTC.

This clonotype was detected ten times or more. J is TRBJ1-6 and V is TRBV20-1; 8 nucleotides align to TRBD1. The CDR3 consists of 14 residues. Germline V lookup: CDR1 DFQATT, CDR2 SNEGSKA (reference sequence). With V trimmed by 3 bases and J by 7 bases, 5 bases remained unmatched. CDR3 sequence reads: CSASTDRENSPLHF. For the CDR3, the DNA is TGCAGTGCTAGTACGGACAGGGAGAATTCACCCCTCCACTTT.

Many counts were recorded for this clonotype. The CDR3 protein is CASSRTSGGPSNTGELFF. In DNA form, the CDR3 reads TGCGCCAGCAGCCGGACTAGCGGGGGGCCAAGTAACACCGGGGAGCTGTTTTTT. The chain carries TRBV5-1 and TRBJ2-2, with 14 positions matching TRBD2. The CDR3 contains 18 residues. Germline CDR1 is SGHRS and CDR2 is YFSETQ. Trimming at V came to 4 bases and at J to 2 bases, leaving 7 bases not matched to a gene.

Ten or more counts support this clonotype. The chain carries TRBV29-1 and TRBJ2-7; D may be TRBD1 (6 bases). The germline V gene has CDR1 SQVTM and CDR2 ANQGSEA. This CDR3 is built from 14 residues. Trimming took off 5 bases at V and 2 bases at J, with 16 bases between the two ends. CDR3 protein: CSVTGPLSTYEQYF. The DNA of the CDR3 is TGCAGCGTTACAGGGCCACTCTCTACCTACGAGCAGTACTTC.

This clonotype was seen at least ten times. J is TRBJ2-2 and V is TRBV20-1; D is perhaps TRBD1 (5 bases). Trimming left V 4 bases short and J 0 bases short, with 9 bases between. The length of the CDR3 is 14 residues. CDR1 and CDR2 (germline): DFQATT, SNEGSKA (reference sequence). CDR3 sequence reads: CSAKTEANTGELFF. The DNA of the CDR3 is TGCAGTGCTAAGACAGAAGCGAACACCGGGGAGCTGTTTTTT.

This clonotype was found many times. This chain links TRBV6-2 or TRBV6-3 with TRBJ1-2, with no clear D. CDR3 length: 11 residues. Trimming stripped 6 bases from V and 8 bases from J, with 10 bases between. Germline-derived CDR1 and CDR2 are MNHEY and SVGEGT. As DNA, the CDR3 is TGTGCCAGCAGGAATCGTTGGGGCTACACCTTC. Residues: CASRNRWGYTF.

This clonotype showed up many times. The CDR3 nucleotides are TGTGCCAGCAGCGAAACAGGCCCGCGGAATTCACCCCTCCACTTT. Translated, it gives CASSETGPRNSPLHF. This sequence joins TRBV25-1 and TRBJ1-6; possible D gene TRBD1, 5 bases. The CDR3 covers 15 residues. Trimming removed 6 bases from V and 7 bases from J, with 16 bases in between. Germline lookup yields CDR1 MGHDK and CDR2 SYGVNS. The full variable domain, with the rest looked up from reference TRBV25-1 and TRBJ1-6, is EADIYQTPRYLVIGTGKKITLECSQTMGHDKMYWYQQDPGMELHLIHYSYGVNSTEKGDLSSESTVSRIRTEHFPLTLESARPSHTSQYLCASSETGPRNSPLHFGNGTRLTVT.

This clonotype was recorded many times. The V call is TRBV18, the J call TRBJ1-1, with a possible D match to TRBD1 (5 bases). Germline-derived CDR1 and CDR2 are KGHSH and LQKENI. The CDR3 has 13 amino acids. Deletions cut 5 bases from V and 4 bases from J, with 11 bases between. DNA for the CDR3: TGTGCCAGCTCATTGGGGGTCTCCACTGAAGCTTTCTTT. Translation gives CASSLGVSTEAFF. The full variable domain, rest sourced from reference TRBV18 and TRBJ1-1, is NAGVMQNPRHLVRRRGQEARLRCSPMKGHSHVYWYRQLPEEGLKFMVYLQKENIIDESGMPKERFSAEFPKEGPSILRIQQVVRGDSAAYFCASSLGVSTEAFFGQGTRLTVV.

This clonotype was seen repeatedly, ten times or more. This chain connects TRBV6-1 to TRBJ2-7, with D possibly matching TRBD1 (6 bases). This CDR3 comprises 11 residues. Trimming removed 7 bases at V and 6 bases at J, with 10 bases between. The germline V gene encodes CDR1 MNHNS and CDR2 SASEGT. The CDR3 reads CASNRAGEQYF. In DNA form, the CDR3 reads TGTGCCAGCAACAGGGCTGGCGAGCAGTACTTC.

Only one count was recorded for this clonotype. The chain uses TRBV5-6 and TRBJ1-1; D possibly corresponds to TRBD1 (5 bases). V gave up 2 bases and J gave up 11 bases, with 16 bases separating them. Germline lookup yields CDR1 SGHDT and CDR2 YYEEEE. CDR3 length: 13 amino acids. The CDR3 DNA is TGTGCCAGCAGCTTAGGGGTAACCAATTTGGCTTTCTTT. Its protein product is CASSLGVTNLAFF.

V gene TRBV6-1 combines with J gene TRBJ2-3; weak D call: TRBD2 (6 bases). The CDR3 sequence is 16 residues long. Germline CDR1 MNHNS, CDR2 SASEGT. V was cut by 6 bases and J by 6 bases, with 22 bases left in between. The CDR3 sequence: CASRGTEIWGVDTQYF. The CDR3 region has the DNA TGTGCCAGCAGGGGGACTGAGATATGGGGCGTCGATACGCAGTATTTT.